This is a list of T cell receptor beta chains from one sample in a study of blood T cells in healthy people across ages. TCRdb re-called the 5' RACE reads through MiXCR, storing one row per CDR3 protein. This table has approximately 810,000 distinct CDR3 sequences, 35% to 40% appearing once. The sample was blood. Every receptor here comes from a man aged 18 to 29 in good health. The CDR3 runs from the conserved cysteine through the conserved F or W. D genes are given only for firm matches. Clone size is not always given. Where it is, it says once, few, many or a class for expanded clones.

V gene: TRBV2; clone size: many; J gene: TRBJ1-2; D gene: -; CDR3 protein: CASSEAGYGYTF; CDR3 DNA: TGTGCCAGCAGTGAAGCCGGCTATGGCTACACCTTC
V gene: TRBV29-1; clone size: few; J gene: TRBJ2-3; D gene: -; CDR3 protein: CSVLQGSDTDTQYF; CDR3 DNA: TGCAGCGTCTTACAGGGTAGTGACACAGATACGCAGTATTTT
V gene: TRBV6-2/TRBV6-3; clone size: once; J gene: TRBJ2-7; D gene: -; CDR3 protein: CASVKGITYEQYF; CDR3 DNA: TGTGCCAGCGTCAAGGGAATCACCTACGAGCAGTACTTC
V gene: TRBV7-2; clone size: once; J gene: TRBJ2-2; D gene: TRBD2; CDR3 protein: CASSFLSGVYTGELFF; CDR3 DNA: TGTGCCAGCAGCTTTTTGAGCGGGGTGTACACCGGGGAGCTGTTTTTT
V gene: TRBV12-3/TRBV12-4; clone size: many; J gene: TRBJ1-6; D gene: -; CDR3 protein: CASSLAGSGSPLHF; CDR3 DNA: TGTGCCAGCAGTCTGGCAGGGTCGGGTTCACCCCTCCACTTT
V gene: TRBV6-2/TRBV6-3; clone size: -; J gene: TRBJ2-1; D gene: TRBD2; CDR3 protein: CASSYSPTSGGIYNEQFF; CDR3 DNA: TGTGCCAGCAGTTACTCCCCGACTAGCGGGGGGATCTACAATGAGCAGTTCTTC
V gene: TRBV7-2; clone size: -; J gene: TRBJ1-5; D gene: -; CDR3 protein: CASSSLGGEHTDSQHF; CDR3 DNA: TGTGCCAGCAGCTCATTGGGGGGGGAACACACGGATTCCCAGCATTTT
V gene: TRBV29-1; clone size: -; J gene: TRBJ2-7; D gene: TRBD1; CDR3 protein: CSVEEDRGASDEQYF; CDR3 DNA: TGCAGCGTTGAAGAAGACAGGGGTGCATCCGATGAGCAGTACTTC
V gene: TRBV12-3/TRBV12-4; clone size: -; J gene: TRBJ2-2; D gene: -; CDR3 protein: CASESKGDPGELFF; CDR3 DNA: TGTGCCAGCGAGTCCAAGGGGGATCCCGGGGAGCTGTTTTTT
V gene: TRBV12-3/TRBV12-4; clone size: -; J gene: TRBJ2-3; D gene: -; CDR3 protein: CATWQGRSTDTQYF; CDR3 DNA: TGTGCCACTTGGCAGGGGCGTAGCACAGATACGCAGTATTTT
V gene: TRBV28; clone size: -; J gene: TRBJ1-1; D gene: -; CDR3 protein: CASRGSYTEAFF; CDR3 DNA: TGTGCCAGCAGGGGGTCTTACACTGAAGCTTTCTTT
V gene: TRBV25-1; clone size: -; J gene: TRBJ2-1; D gene: -; CDR3 protein: CASSEYKGGRSVDEQFF; CDR3 DNA: TGTGCCAGCAGTGAATATAAAGGCGGCAGGAGTGTCGATGAGCAGTTCTTC
V gene: TRBV29-1; clone size: -; J gene: TRBJ1-1; D gene: -; CDR3 protein: CSVGPRGEAFF; CDR3 DNA: TGCAGCGTTGGTCCGCGGGGTGAAGCTTTCTTT
V gene: TRBV7-8; clone size: many; J gene: TRBJ2-3; D gene: -; CDR3 protein: CASSLLGTQYF; CDR3 DNA: TGTGCCAGCAGCTTATTGGGTACGCAGTATTTT
V gene: TRBV27; clone size: -; J gene: TRBJ2-3; D gene: -; CDR3 protein: CASSLSDRRTDTQYF; CDR3 DNA: TGTGCCAGCAGTTTATCGGACAGACGCACAGATACGCAGTATTTT
V gene: TRBV4-3; clone size: many; J gene: TRBJ1-2; D gene: -; CDR3 protein: CASSQDMASGYTF; CDR3 DNA: TGCGCCAGCAGCCAAGATATGGCCTCGGGCTACACCTTC
V gene: TRBV29-1; clone size: -; J gene: TRBJ1-1; D gene: -; CDR3 protein: CSGGTPGEVFF; CDR3 DNA: TGCAGCGGGGGGACACCAGGTGAAGTTTTCTTT
V gene: TRBV20-1; clone size: few; J gene: TRBJ1-1; D gene: TRBD1; CDR3 protein: CSAGQGVTEAFF; CDR3 DNA: TGCAGTGCTGGACAGGGGGTGACTGAAGCTTTCTTT
V gene: TRBV6-1; clone size: -; J gene: TRBJ1-5; D gene: -; CDR3 protein: CASSERTNGGQPQHF; CDR3 DNA: TGTGCCAGCAGTGAGCGGACGAATGGGGGTCAGCCCCAGCATTTT
V gene: TRBV20-1; clone size: -; J gene: TRBJ2-1; D gene: TRBD1; CDR3 protein: CSARDPLDRDGEQFF; CDR3 DNA: TGCAGTGCTAGAGATCCCCTGGACAGGGACGGTGAGCAGTTCTTC
V gene: TRBV13; clone size: few; J gene: TRBJ2-7; D gene: -; CDR3 protein: CASSDQASRYEQYF; CDR3 DNA: TGTGCCAGCAGCGACCAGGCATCGCGCTACGAGCAGTACTTC
V gene: TRBV29-1; clone size: many; J gene: TRBJ2-5; D gene: -; CDR3 protein: CSVETPETQYF; CDR3 DNA: TGCAGCGTTGAAACCCCGGAGACCCAGTACTTC
V gene: TRBV27; clone size: -; J gene: TRBJ2-3; D gene: -; CDR3 protein: CASSPPLFAGYTDTQYF; CDR3 DNA: TGTGCCAGCAGTCCCCCGTTGTTTGCGGGGTACACAGATACGCAGTATTTT
V gene: TRBV7-3; clone size: -; J gene: TRBJ2-3; D gene: -; CDR3 protein: CASSLKGETDTQYF; CDR3 DNA: TGTGCCAGCAGCTTAAAAGGCGAAACCGATACGCAGTATTTT
V gene: TRBV24-1; clone size: -; J gene: TRBJ1-4; D gene: -; CDR3 protein: CATSDQSPGRLFF; CDR3 DNA: TGTGCCACCAGTGACCAATCGCCCGGTAGACTGTTTTTT
V gene: TRBV2; clone size: -; J gene: TRBJ2-3; D gene: -; CDR3 protein: CASPRDTQYF; CDR3 DNA: TGTGCCAGCCCCCGGGATACGCAGTATTTT
V gene: TRBV4-3; clone size: few; J gene: TRBJ2-7; D gene: -; CDR3 protein: CASSQAGRLPYEQYF; CDR3 DNA: TGCGCCAGCAGCCAAGCTGGTCGGTTACCCTACGAGCAGTACTTC
V gene: TRBV12-3/TRBV12-4; clone size: -; J gene: TRBJ2-3; D gene: -; CDR3 protein: CASSPAWRADTQYF; CDR3 DNA: TGTGCCAGCAGTCCGGCGTGGAGAGCAGATACGCAGTATTTT
V gene: TRBV20-1; clone size: -; J gene: TRBJ1-1; D gene: TRBD1; CDR3 protein: CSARQGANTEAFF; CDR3 DNA: TGCAGTGCCAGACAGGGGGCAAACACTGAAGCTTTCTTT
V gene: TRBV25-1; clone size: few; J gene: TRBJ1-2; D gene: -; CDR3 protein: CAGSEPNPDSGYTF; CDR3 DNA: TGTGCCGGCAGTGAACCAAACCCCGACAGCGGCTACACCTTC
V gene: TRBV6-2/TRBV6-3; clone size: -; J gene: TRBJ2-5; D gene: -; CDR3 protein: CASARRERGETQYF; CDR3 DNA: TGTGCCAGCGCGCGACGGGAGAGGGGAGAGACCCAGTACTTC
V gene: TRBV7-2; clone size: many; J gene: TRBJ2-1; D gene: TRBD1; CDR3 protein: CASSLDRVTYNEQFF; CDR3 DNA: TGTGCCAGCAGCCTTGACAGGGTCACATACAATGAGCAGTTCTTC
V gene: TRBV10-3; clone size: many; J gene: TRBJ2-7; D gene: TRBD1; CDR3 protein: CAISEDNRGSYEQYF; CDR3 DNA: TGTGCCATCAGTGAGGACAACAGGGGCTCCTACGAGCAGTACTTC
V gene: TRBV12-3/TRBV12-4; clone size: -; J gene: TRBJ2-2; D gene: TRBD2; CDR3 protein: CASSLGLAGGSANTGELFF; CDR3 DNA: TGTGCCAGCAGTTTAGGGCTAGCGGGGGGAAGCGCGAACACCGGGGAGCTGTTTTTT
V gene: TRBV6-2/TRBV6-3; clone size: few; J gene: TRBJ1-4; D gene: -; CDR3 protein: CASSDDASPTNEKLFF; CDR3 DNA: TGTGCCAGCAGTGACGACGCCAGCCCAACTAATGAAAAACTGTTTTTT
V gene: TRBV28; clone size: -; J gene: TRBJ2-7; D gene: TRBD2; CDR3 protein: CASESGGYEQYF; CDR3 DNA: TGTGCCAGCGAAAGCGGGGGCTACGAGCAGTACTTC
V gene: TRBV29-1; clone size: -; J gene: TRBJ1-1; D gene: -; CDR3 protein: CSVELGGDTEAFF; CDR3 DNA: TGCAGCGTTGAACTGGGGGGGGACACTGAAGCTTTCTTT